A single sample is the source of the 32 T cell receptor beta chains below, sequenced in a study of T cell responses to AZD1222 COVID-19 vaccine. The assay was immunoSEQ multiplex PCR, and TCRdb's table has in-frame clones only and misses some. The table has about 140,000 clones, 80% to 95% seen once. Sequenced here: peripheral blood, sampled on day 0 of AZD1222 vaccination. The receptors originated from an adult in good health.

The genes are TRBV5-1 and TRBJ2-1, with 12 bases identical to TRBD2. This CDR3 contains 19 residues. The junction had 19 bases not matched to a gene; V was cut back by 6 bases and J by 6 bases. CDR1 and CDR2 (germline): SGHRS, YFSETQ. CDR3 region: CASNGPPTSGRFLSNEQFF. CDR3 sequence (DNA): TGCGCCAGCAATGGGCCCCCTACTAGCGGGAGGTTCTTATCCAATGAGCAGTTCTTC.

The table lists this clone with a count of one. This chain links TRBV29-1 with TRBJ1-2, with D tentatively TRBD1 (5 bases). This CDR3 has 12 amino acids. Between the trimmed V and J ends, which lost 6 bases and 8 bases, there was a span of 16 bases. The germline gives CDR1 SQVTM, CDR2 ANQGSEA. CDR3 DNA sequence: TGCAGCGTCGAGGTGGCAGGGAAAGGCTACACCTTC. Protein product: CSVEVAGKGYTF.

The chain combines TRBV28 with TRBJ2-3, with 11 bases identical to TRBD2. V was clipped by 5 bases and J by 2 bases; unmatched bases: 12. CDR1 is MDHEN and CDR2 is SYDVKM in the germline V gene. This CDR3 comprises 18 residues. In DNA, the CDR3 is TGTGCCAGCAGTGGGCCCCTGACTAGCGGGAAGTACACAGATACGCAGTATTTT. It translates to CASSGPLTSGKYTDTQYF.

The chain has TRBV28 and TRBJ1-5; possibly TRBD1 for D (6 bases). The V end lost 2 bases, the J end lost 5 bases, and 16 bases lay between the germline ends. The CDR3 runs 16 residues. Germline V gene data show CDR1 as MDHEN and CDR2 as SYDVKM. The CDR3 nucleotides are TGTGCCAGCAGTTTAGAACAGGGTCGTTTGGATCAGCCCCAGCATTTT. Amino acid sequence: CASSLEQGRLDQPQHF.

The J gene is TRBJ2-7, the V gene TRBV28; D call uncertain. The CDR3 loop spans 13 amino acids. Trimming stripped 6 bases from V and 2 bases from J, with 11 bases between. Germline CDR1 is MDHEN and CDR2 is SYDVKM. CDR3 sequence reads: CASRTGPTYEQYF. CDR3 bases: TGTGCCAGCAGGACCGGCCCGACCTACGAGCAGTACTTC.

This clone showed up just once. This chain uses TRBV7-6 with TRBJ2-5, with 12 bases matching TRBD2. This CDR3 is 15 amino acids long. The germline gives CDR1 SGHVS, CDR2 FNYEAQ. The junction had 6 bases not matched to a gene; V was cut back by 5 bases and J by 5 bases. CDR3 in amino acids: CASSQGLAGIETQYF. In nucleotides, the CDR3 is TGTGCCAGCAGCCAGGGACTAGCGGGTATTGAGACCCAGTACTTC.

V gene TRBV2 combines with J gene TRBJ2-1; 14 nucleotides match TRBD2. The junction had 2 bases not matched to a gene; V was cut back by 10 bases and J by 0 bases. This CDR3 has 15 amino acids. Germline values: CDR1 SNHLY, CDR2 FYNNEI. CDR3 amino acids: CATGTSGSSYNEQFF. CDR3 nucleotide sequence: TGTGCCACAGGGACTAGCGGGAGCTCCTACAATGAGCAGTTCTTC.

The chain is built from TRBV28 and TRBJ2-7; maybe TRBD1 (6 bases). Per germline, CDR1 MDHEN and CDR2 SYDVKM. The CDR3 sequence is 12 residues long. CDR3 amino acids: CATQGITYEQYF. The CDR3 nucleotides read TGTGCGACACAGGGTATCACCTACGAGCAGTACTTC.

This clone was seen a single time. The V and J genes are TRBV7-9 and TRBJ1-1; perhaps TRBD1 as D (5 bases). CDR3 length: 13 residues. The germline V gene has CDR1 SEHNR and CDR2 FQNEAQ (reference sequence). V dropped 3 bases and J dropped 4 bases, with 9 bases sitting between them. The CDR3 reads CASSFGGGTEAFF. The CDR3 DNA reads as TGTGCCAGCAGCTTTGGGGGGGGCACTGAAGCTTTCTTT.

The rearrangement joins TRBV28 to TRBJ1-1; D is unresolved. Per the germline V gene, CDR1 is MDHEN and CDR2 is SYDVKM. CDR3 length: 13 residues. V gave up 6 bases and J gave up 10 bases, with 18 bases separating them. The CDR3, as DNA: TGTGCCAGCAGGCGTACTACGACCGAGAGAGCTTTCTTT. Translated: CASRRTTTERAFF.

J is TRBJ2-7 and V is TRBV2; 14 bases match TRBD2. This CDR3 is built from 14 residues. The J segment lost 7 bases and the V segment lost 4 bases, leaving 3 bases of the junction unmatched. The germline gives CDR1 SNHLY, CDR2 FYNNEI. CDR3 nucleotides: TGTGCCAGCAGTGCAGGACTAGCGGGAGGTGAGCAGTACTTC. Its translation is CASSAGLAGGEQYF.

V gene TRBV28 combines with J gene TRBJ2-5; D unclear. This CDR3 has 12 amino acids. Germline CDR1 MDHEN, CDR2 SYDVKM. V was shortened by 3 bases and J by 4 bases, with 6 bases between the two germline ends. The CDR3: CASSLNGETQYF. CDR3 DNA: TGTGCCAGCAGTTTGAATGGAGAGACCCAGTACTTC.

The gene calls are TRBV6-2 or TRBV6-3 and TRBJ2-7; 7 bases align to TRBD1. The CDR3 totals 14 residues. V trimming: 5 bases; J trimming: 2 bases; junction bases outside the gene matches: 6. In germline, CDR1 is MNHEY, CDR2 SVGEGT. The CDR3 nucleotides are TGTGCCAGCAGTCCCAGGACAGGTACCTACGAGCAGTACTTC. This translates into CASSPRTGTYEQYF.

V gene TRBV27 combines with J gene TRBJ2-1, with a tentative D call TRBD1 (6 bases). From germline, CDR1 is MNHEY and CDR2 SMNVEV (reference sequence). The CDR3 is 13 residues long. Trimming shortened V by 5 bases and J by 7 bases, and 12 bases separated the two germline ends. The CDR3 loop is CASSPTQGNEQFF. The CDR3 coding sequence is TGTGCCAGCAGTCCGACGCAGGGGAATGAGCAGTTCTTC.

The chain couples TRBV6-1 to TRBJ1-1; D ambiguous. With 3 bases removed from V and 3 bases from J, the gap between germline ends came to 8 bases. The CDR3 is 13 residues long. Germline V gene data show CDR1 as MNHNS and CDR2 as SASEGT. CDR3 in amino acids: CASSERYDTEAFF. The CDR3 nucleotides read TGTGCCAGCAGTGAGCGGTACGACACTGAAGCTTTCTTT.

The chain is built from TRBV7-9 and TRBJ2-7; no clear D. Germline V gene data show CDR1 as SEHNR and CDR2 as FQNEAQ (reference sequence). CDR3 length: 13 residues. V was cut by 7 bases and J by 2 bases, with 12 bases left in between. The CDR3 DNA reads TGTGCCAGCACGCAGATAAATACCTACGAGCAGTACTTC. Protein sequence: CASTQINTYEQYF.

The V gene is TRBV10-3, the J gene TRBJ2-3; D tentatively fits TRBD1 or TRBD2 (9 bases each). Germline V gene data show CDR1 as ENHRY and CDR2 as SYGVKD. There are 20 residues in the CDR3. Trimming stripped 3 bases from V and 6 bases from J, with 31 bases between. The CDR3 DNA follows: TGTGCCATCAGTGACTGGACAGGGGAGCGGGGGGTGGGCGTGACGGATACGCAGTATTTT. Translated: CAISDWTGERGVGVTDTQYF.

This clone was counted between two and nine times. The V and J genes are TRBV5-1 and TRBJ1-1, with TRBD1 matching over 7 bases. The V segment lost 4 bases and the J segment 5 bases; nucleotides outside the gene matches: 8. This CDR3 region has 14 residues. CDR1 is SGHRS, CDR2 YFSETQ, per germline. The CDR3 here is CASSNQGVLTEAFF. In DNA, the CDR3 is TGCGCCAGCAGCAACCAGGGGGTTTTGACTGAAGCTTTCTTT.

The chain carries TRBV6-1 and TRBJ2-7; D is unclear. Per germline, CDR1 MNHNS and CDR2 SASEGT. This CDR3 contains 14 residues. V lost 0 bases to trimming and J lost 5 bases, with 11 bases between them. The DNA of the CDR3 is TGTGCCAGCAGTGAAGCTGGCGGAAGCCACGAGCAGTACTTC. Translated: CASSEAGGSHEQYF.

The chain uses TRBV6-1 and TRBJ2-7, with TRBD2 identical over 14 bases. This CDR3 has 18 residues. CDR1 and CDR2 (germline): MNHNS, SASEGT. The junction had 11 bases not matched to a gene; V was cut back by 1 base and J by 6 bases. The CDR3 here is CASSEGTSGGPRTREQYF. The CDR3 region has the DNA TGTGCCAGCAGTGAAGGGACTAGCGGGGGGCCCAGGACCCGCGAGCAGTACTTC.

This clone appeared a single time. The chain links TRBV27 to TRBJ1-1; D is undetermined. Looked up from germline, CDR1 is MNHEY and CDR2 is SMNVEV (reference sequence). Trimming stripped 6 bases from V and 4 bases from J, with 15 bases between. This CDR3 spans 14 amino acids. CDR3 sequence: CASSTVGSGTEAFF. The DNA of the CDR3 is TGTGCCAGCAGCACGGTAGGGTCGGGCACTGAAGCTTTCTTT.

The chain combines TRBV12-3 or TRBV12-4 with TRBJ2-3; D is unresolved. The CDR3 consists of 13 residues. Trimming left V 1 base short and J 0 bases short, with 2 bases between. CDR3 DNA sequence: TGTGCCAGCAGTTTAGGTAGCACAGATACGCAGTATTTT. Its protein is CASSLGSTDTQYF.

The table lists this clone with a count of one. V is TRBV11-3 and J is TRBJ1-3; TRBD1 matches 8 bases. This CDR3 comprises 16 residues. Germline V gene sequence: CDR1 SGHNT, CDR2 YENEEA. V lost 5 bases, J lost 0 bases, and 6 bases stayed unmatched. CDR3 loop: CASSPGQDFSGNTIYF. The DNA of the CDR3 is TGTGCCAGCAGCCCGGGACAGGACTTCTCTGGAAACACCATATATTTT.

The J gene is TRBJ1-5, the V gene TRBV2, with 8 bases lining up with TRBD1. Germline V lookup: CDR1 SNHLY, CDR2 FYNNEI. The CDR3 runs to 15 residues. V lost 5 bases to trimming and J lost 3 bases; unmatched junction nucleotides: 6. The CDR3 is CASSRDQGANQPQHF. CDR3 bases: TGTGCCAGCAGTCGAGATCAGGGGGCCAATCAGCCCCAGCATTTT.

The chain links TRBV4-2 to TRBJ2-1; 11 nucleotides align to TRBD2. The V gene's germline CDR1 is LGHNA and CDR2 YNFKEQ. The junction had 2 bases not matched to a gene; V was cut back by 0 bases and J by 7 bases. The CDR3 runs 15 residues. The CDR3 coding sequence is TGTGCCAGCAGCCAAGAGTCTAGCGGGAGGAATGAGCAGTTCTTC. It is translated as CASSQESSGRNEQFF.

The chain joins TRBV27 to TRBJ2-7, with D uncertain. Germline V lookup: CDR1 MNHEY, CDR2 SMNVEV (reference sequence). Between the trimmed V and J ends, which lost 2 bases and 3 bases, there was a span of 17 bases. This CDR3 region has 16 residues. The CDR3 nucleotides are TGTGCCAGCAGTTTAAGGGTACCGGGCCTAGGCTACGAGCAGTACTTC. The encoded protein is CASSLRVPGLGYEQYF.

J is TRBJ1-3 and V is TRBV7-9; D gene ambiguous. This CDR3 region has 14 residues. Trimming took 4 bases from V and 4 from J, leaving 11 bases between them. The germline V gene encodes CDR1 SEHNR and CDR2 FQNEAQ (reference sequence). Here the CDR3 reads CASSSPGRGNTIYF. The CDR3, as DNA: TGTGCCAGCAGCTCCCCCGGCAGGGGAAACACCATATATTTT.

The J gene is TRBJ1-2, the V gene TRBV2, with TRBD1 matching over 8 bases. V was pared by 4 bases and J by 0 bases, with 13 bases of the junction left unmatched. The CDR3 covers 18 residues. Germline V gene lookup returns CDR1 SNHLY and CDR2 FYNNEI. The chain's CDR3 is CASSVLFGQGGSNYGYTF. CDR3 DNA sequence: TGTGCCAGCAGTGTCCTTTTTGGACAGGGTGGATCTAACTATGGCTACACCTTC.

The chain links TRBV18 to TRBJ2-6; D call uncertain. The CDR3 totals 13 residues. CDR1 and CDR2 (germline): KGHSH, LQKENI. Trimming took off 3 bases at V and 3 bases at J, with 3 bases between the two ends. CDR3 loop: CASSPLGANVLTF. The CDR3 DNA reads TGTGCCAGCTCACCTCTTGGGGCCAACGTCCTGACTTTC.

CDR3 in DNA: TGTGCCAGCAGTTTAAAGGCTCTGACGGCTAGCGGGAATCTGGGGACCCAGTACTTC. The encoded protein is CASSLKALTASGNLGTQYF. The chain carries TRBV27 and TRBJ2-5; 9 bases align to TRBD2. The CDR3 length is 19 residues. Germline V gives CDR1 MNHEY, CDR2 SMNVEV (reference sequence). V shed 2 bases, J shed 7 bases, and the junction held 20 bases outside the gene matches.

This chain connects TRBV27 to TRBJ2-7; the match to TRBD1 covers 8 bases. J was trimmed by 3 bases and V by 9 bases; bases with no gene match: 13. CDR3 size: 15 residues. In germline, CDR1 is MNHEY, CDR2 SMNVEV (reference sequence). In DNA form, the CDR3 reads TGTGCCAGGCCTGCAGGGGGCTTTTATGGCTACGAGCAGTACTTC. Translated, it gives CARPAGGFYGYEQYF.

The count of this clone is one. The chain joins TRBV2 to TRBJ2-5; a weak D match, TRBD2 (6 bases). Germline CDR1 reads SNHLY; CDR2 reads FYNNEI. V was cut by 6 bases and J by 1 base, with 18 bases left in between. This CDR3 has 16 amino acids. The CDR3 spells CASRRSGAYPQETQYF. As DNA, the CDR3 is TGTGCCAGCAGGCGTAGCGGCGCCTACCCCCAAGAGACCCAGTACTTC.